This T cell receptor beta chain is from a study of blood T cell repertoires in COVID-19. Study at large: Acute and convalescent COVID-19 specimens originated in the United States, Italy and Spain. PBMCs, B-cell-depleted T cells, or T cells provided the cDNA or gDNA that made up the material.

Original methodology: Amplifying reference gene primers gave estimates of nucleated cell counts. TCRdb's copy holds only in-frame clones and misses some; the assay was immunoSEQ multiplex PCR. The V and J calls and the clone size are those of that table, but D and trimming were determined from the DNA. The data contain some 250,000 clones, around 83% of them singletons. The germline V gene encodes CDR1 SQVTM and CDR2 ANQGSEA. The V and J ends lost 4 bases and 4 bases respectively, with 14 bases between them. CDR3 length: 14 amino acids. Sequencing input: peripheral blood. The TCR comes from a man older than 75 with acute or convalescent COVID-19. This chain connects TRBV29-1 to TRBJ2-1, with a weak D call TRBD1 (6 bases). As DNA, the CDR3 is TGCAGCGTTGTGGGTGACAGGAGATACAATGAGCAGTTCTTC. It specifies CSVVGDRRYNEQFF.